Given below is one T cell receptor (beta chain) in context. The antigen is not known. V was shortened by 5 bases and J by 1 base, with 21 bases between the two germline ends. Germline V gene lookup returns CDR1 SEHNR and CDR2 FQNEAQ (reference sequence). The CDR3 is 17 residues long. The record originates from a study of T-cell reconstitution after alpha-beta-depleted transplantation in children. A TCRbeta library incorporating unique molecular identifiers was prepared. TCRdb re-derived calls from the PCR reads in MiXCR, one entry per CDR3 protein. The sample has about 1,000,000 distinct CDR3 sequences, about 31% seen once. Study-wide results and caveats: At the one-year point after transplant, T-cell counts and TCRbeta diversity were found to come mostly from T cells that had been newly produced. Certain patients had high TCRbeta diversity at day 60, and it came from recipient T cells and thymic progenitors that survived. Several hundred rapidly expanded clones from non-depleted graft cells reportedly supplied alpha-beta T cells about two months post-transplant.

Sequenced here: PBMCs, mostly from graft donor cells, sampled 360 days after TCRalphabeta/CD19-depleted stem cell transplant. The chain couples TRBV7-9 to TRBJ2-7, with D uncertain. This clonotype was obtained from a boy under two years old who had a stem cell transplant for SCID, so the T cells may come from the graft donor. The CDR3 protein is CASSLYEMGFASYEQYF. The CDR3, as DNA: TGTGCCAGCAGCCTGTACGAAATGGGGTTCGCTTCCTACGAGCAGTACTTC.